These 16 T cell receptor beta chains originate from one sample sequenced in a study of blood T cell repertoires in COVID-19. Only in-frame clones appear in the TCRdb table, and some are missing; sequencing was by immunoSEQ multiplex PCR. The data contain 450,000 to 500,000 clones, approximately 85% of them singletons. The sample taken for sequencing was peripheral blood. Source of these receptors: a human donor in a cohort sampled during active COVID-19.

V gene TRBV6-2 or TRBV6-3 combines with J gene TRBJ1-2; D might be TRBD1 (5 bases). This CDR3 contains 15 residues. V lost 4 bases and J 4 bases, leaving 16 bases between the germline ends. The germline CDR1 and CDR2 sequences are MNHEY and SVGEGT. The CDR3 reads CASSSRLRGFYGYTF. In DNA, the CDR3 is TGTGCCAGCAGTTCGAGACTCCGGGGGTTCTATGGCTACACCTTC.

The chain couples TRBV12-5 to TRBJ2-7, with 8 nucleotides matching TRBD1. The CDR3 loop spans 21 amino acids. Germline V gives CDR1 LGHNT, CDR2 FRNRAP. The V segment lost 3 bases and the J segment 0 bases; nucleotides outside the gene matches: 22. CDR3 protein: CASGFRGPQRGEGQDSYEQYF. DNA of the CDR3: TGTGCTAGTGGTTTTCGCGGACCCCAAAGAGGAGAGGGACAGGACTCCTACGAGCAGTACTTC. Combining the CDR3 with reference TRBV12-5 and TRBJ2-7 gives the whole variable domain DARVTQTPRHKVTEMGQEVTMRCQPILGHNTVFWYRQTMMQGLELLAYFRNRAPLDDSGMPKDRFSAEMPDATLATLKIQPSEPRDSAVYFCASGFRGPQRGEGQDSYEQYFGPGTRLTVT.

The V call is TRBV7-9, the J call TRBJ1-1, with 7 bases matching TRBD1. Germline CDR1 is SEHNR and CDR2 is FQNEAQ (reference sequence). CDR3 length: 17 amino acids. J lost 0 bases, V lost 4 bases, and 11 bases had no gene match. In DNA form, the CDR3 reads TGTGCCAGCAGCTCCACCAGGGGGTCGGCGATGAACACTGAAGCTTTCTTT. Its translation: CASSSTRGSAMNTEAFF.

V usage is TRBV5-1 and J usage is TRBJ1-1, with 9 bases aligning to TRBD1. J was trimmed by 5 bases and V by 5 bases; bases with no gene match: 13. Germline assignment: CDR1 SGHRS and CDR2 YFSETQ. This CDR3 spans 16 amino acids. CDR3 residues: CASSLIGTGPHTEAFF. CDR3 nucleotides: TGCGCCAGCAGTCTGATCGGGACAGGGCCCCATACTGAAGCTTTCTTT.

This chain joins TRBV5-1 and TRBJ2-1; 8 positions agree with TRBD1. The germline V gene encodes CDR1 SGHRS and CDR2 YFSETQ. The V segment lost 0 bases and the J segment 4 bases; nucleotides outside the gene matches: 3. The CDR3 extends over 15 amino acids. CDR3 sequence: CASSLGGTGYNEQFF. The DNA for the CDR3 is TGCGCCAGCAGCTTGGGGGGGACAGGTTACAATGAGCAGTTCTTC. The full variable domain, completed using reference TRBV5-1 and TRBJ2-1, is KAGVTQTPRYLIKTRGQQVTLSCSPISGHRSVSWYQQTPGQGLQFLFEYFSETQRNKGNFPGRFSGRQFSNSRSEMNVSTLELGDSALYLCASSLGGTGYNEQFFGPGTRLTVL.

The rearrangement links TRBV6-5 to TRBJ1-2; D ambiguous. Looked up from germline, CDR1 is MNHEY and CDR2 is SVGAGI. V lost 3 bases and J 2 bases, leaving 13 bases between the germline ends. The CDR3 length is 15 residues. The CDR3 loop reads CASSYAFGRNYGYTF. The DNA of the CDR3 is TGTGCCAGCAGTTATGCGTTCGGCAGGAACTATGGCTACACCTTC.

This clone was observed a single time. The J gene is TRBJ1-1, the V gene TRBV7-9, with D perhaps matching TRBD1 (5 bases). This CDR3 spans 13 amino acids. Per germline, CDR1 SEHNR and CDR2 FQNEAQ (reference sequence). Deletions cut 6 bases from V and 7 bases from J, with 15 bases between. In DNA form, the CDR3 reads TGTGCCAGCAGTAACCAGGGCCTGAGTGAAGCTTTCTTT. Amino acid sequence: CASSNQGLSEAFF. Variable domain in full (rest from reference TRBV7-9 and TRBJ1-1): DTGVSQNPRHKITKRGQNVTFRCDPISEHNRLYWYRQTLGQGPEFLTYFQNEAQLEKSRLLSDRFSAERPKGSFSTLEIQRTEQGDSAMYLCASSNQGLSEAFFGQGTRLTVV.

The chain couples TRBV29-1 to TRBJ1-1; 9 nucleotides align to TRBD1. V shed 6 bases and J 2 bases; nucleotides not matched to a gene: 16. CDR3 length: 17 amino acids. Germline V CDR1 and CDR2: SQVTM, ANQGSEA. In DNA form, the CDR3 reads TGCAGCGTCGTCCAACACCGGGACAGGGTAGCTAACACTGAAGCTTTCTTT. Translated: CSVVQHRDRVANTEAFF.

The chain has TRBV5-1 and TRBJ1-1, with 8 positions matching TRBD1. Trimming at V came to 1 base and at J to 5 bases, leaving 10 bases not matched to a gene. This CDR3 is 16 amino acids long. Germline CDR1 and CDR2: SGHRS and YFSETQ. CDR3 nucleotides: TGCGCCAGCAGCTTGCACGGACAGGGTTCGGGAACTGAAGCTTTCTTT. Amino acid sequence: CASSLHGQGSGTEAFF.

The chain has TRBV7-9 and TRBJ1-2; TRBD1 might be the D (6 bases). V lost 3 bases and J 4 bases, leaving 15 bases between the germline ends. The CDR3 runs to 15 residues. The germline V gene encodes CDR1 SEHNR and CDR2 FQNEAQ (reference sequence). CDR3 in amino acids: CASSFPGLRGYGYTF. CDR3 sequence (DNA): TGTGCCAGCAGCTTCCCAGGCCTCAGGGGCTATGGCTACACCTTC. Using reference TRBV7-9 and TRBJ1-2 for the parts outside the CDR3, the full variable domain is DTGVSQNPRHKITKRGQNVTFRCDPISEHNRLYWYRQTLGQGPEFLTYFQNEAQLEKSRLLSDRFSAERPKGSFSTLEIQRTEQGDSAMYLCASSFPGLRGYGYTFGSGTRLTVV.

This chain joins TRBV5-4 and TRBJ2-1; D is unclear. The CDR3 consists of 12 residues. Trimming cost V 3 bases and J 10 bases, with 11 bases left between them. Germline values: CDR1 SGHNT, CDR2 YYREEE (reference sequence). CDR3 coding DNA: TGTGCCAGCAGCTCCGCGTTCCCGGAGCAGTTCTTC. It yields the protein CASSSAFPEQFF. The whole variable domain, filled in from reference TRBV5-4 and TRBJ2-1, reads ETGVTQSPTHLIKTRGQQVTLRCSSQSGHNTVSWYQQALGQGPQFIFQYYREEENGRGNFPPRFSGLQFPNYSSELNVNALELDDSALYLCASSSAFPEQFFGPGTRLTVL.

This clone has just a few counts. The V call is TRBV19, the J call TRBJ2-3, with 7 bases fitting TRBD2. Germline values: CDR1 LNHDA, CDR2 SQIVND (reference sequence). After removal of 8 bases from V and 0 bases from J, the junction contained 8 bases not matched to a gene. This CDR3 comprises 15 residues. The CDR3 DNA sequence: TGTGCCAGTTCCCCTAGCGGAGCCAGCACAGATACGCAGTATTTT. This translates into CASSPSGASTDTQYF.

The CDR3 DNA reads TGTGCCAGCACCGACAGGGGAGATGTGAATTCACCCCTCCACTTT. Protein product: CASTDRGDVNSPLHF. This chain uses TRBV6-5 with TRBJ1-6; 8 bases align to TRBD1. V dropped 7 bases and J dropped 7; count of bases not matched to a gene: 9. Germline lookup yields CDR1 MNHEY and CDR2 SVGAGI. This CDR3 spans 15 amino acids.

The chain recombines TRBV7-2 with TRBJ2-3; D gene unclear. Germline values: CDR1 SGHTA, CDR2 FQGNSA. Trimming shortened V by 0 bases and J by 2 bases, and 6 bases separated the two germline ends. CDR3 length: 14 amino acids. CDR3 loop: CASSLARDTDTQYF. As DNA, the CDR3 is TGTGCCAGCAGCTTAGCGCGAGACACAGATACGCAGTATTTT.

The chain links TRBV7-2 to TRBJ2-5; a weak D match, TRBD2 (6 bases). The CDR3 is 14 residues long. Germline CDR1 is SGHTA and CDR2 is FQGNSA. The V end lost 2 bases, the J end lost 2 bases, and 9 bases lay between the germline ends. CDR3 residues: CASSLPGRQETQYF. The CDR3 nucleotides are TGTGCCAGCAGCTTACCAGGGAGGCAAGAGACCCAGTACTTC.

This chain joins TRBV4-3 and TRBJ2-5; maybe TRBD2 (5 bases). The CDR3 length is 15 residues. In germline, CDR1 is LGHNA, CDR2 YSLEER. With 0 bases removed from V and 2 bases from J, the gap between germline ends came to 10 bases. Here the CDR3 reads CASSQERGAQETQYF. As DNA, the CDR3 is TGCGCCAGCAGCCAAGAACGGGGTGCACAAGAGACCCAGTACTTC.